This TCR beta chain was identified in a study of identical twins (dated by TCRdb to the mid-2010s). Study-wide context: To test whether fetal clonotypes persist, the study used deep sequencing on TCR alpha and beta repertoires from monozygotic twins, unrelated adults of various ages, and cord blood. Replicate twin experiments were performed at different times using different library preparation protocols to rule out contamination. Study-level results and caveats: Compared with coincidental sharing between unrelated individuals, an excess of low generation-probability sequences was observed among out-of-frame TCR alpha sequences shared between twins. Out-of-frame TCR alpha sharing in monozygotic twins was systematically underestimated by recombination models, whereas sharing between unrelated individuals was in agreement with the recombination models. In beta out-of-frame sequences, excess twin sharing was weaker, because having fewer shared sequences lowered the signal-to-noise ratio. Abundant cord blood beta clonotypes carried fewer insertions; young adult naive repertoires showed a weaker similar trend, while memory repertoires showed none. Because the same donors could not be followed over many years, the conclusions relied on cross-sectional statistical analysis. Invariant T cells such as MAIT and iNKT could partly confound zero-insertion analyses, though diverse VJ usage argued against this for most clonotypes.

Turning to this clonotype: No antigen is known for it. No quality values exist for individual bases; no much larger clone is one base distant.

The library was generated by 5' RACE. Sequencing took place on an Illumina HiSeq 2000. Template switching added a universal primer binding site, and the final cDNA carried a unique molecular identifier that allowed TCR cDNA molecules to be counted accurately. Specific primers in the conserved constant-segment region were used to synthesize first-strand cDNA for the TCR alpha and beta chains. To control for contamination, every cDNA library carried two barcodes: a SMART-Mk sample barcode plus Illumina barcodes. TruSeq adapter sequences and Illumina sample barcodes were added in two successive PCR steps. TCR alpha and beta cDNA libraries were sequenced on the Illumina HiSeq platform with custom primers. As for the original processing: MiGEC processed the raw reads to extract unique molecular identifiers, while MiXCR was used to determine the CDR3 positions. Recombination models were inferred per individual with the repgenHMM and IGoR tools using an EM algorithm. Shared clonotype analysis was performed with the tcR package in R, normalizing sharing by the product of cloneset sizes. To study raw recombination free of thymic and clonal selection effects, out-of-frame nonproductive sequences were analyzed. Clones were called with MiXCR by TCRdb after fastp trimmed the public reads at Q25, and only in-frame beta chains were retained. One record per CDR3 amino acid sequence lists the most common genes and DNA. These V and J calls originate from TCRdb's pipeline instead of the authors' own analysis. This sample holds a few hundred thousand distinct CDR3 sequences; about a fifth were observed only once. The top ten clonotypes cover around 12% of the sample.

Trimming leaves V shorter by 5 bases and J shorter by 5 bases, with the junction holding 7 bases beyond the gene matches. Taken from the germline V gene, the CDR1 and CDR2 loops are SGHVS and FNYEAQ. CDR3 length: 14 amino acids, cysteine to phenylalanine. Kept here is only the CDR3 DNA, which spans 42 bases and is read in frame from base 1. Every donor in the study was a healthy Caucasian. Three unrelated non-twin adults were also sequenced: a male aged 18 to 30, a male aged 50 to 60 and a female aged 50 to 60. Miltenyi CD45RO+ enrichment and human naive T-cell isolation kits were used to isolate memory (CD45RO+) and naive T cells from PBMC.

The receptor chain draws on TRBV7-6 and TRBJ2-5, with TRBD1 identical over 8 junction bases. This TCR was recovered from a man aged 45-65 years in good health. The source material was naive T cells sorted from blood. Per the publication, the cell subset or site label means: cells isolated with a human naive T-cell isolation kit. This receptor carries the CDR3 CASSHSDRAETQYF. The nucleotide sequence reads as follows: TGTGCCAGCAGCCATTCGGACAGGGCGGAGACCCAGTACTTC.